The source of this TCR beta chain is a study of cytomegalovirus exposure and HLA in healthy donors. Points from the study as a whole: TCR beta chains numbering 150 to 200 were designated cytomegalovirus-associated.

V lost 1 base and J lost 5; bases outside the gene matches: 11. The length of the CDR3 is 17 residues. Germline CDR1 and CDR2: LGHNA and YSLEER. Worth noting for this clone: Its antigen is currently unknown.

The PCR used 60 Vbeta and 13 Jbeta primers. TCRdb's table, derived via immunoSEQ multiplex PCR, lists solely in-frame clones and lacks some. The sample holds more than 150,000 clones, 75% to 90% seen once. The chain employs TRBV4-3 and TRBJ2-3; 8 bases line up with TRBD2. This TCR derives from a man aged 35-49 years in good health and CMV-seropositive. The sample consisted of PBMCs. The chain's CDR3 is CASSQGLAGPGVDTQYF. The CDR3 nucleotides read TGCGCCAGCAGCCAAGGGCTAGCGGGCCCCGGGGTAGATACGCAGTATTTT.